This T cell receptor beta chain was captured by sequencing in a study of glioma-infiltrating T cells. Study observations and caveats: Only very few CDR3 sequences appeared in both tissue and blood. Above-expected tissue-blood divergence occurred in all gliomas, most in low-grade ones.

TCR alpha and beta CDR3 regions were amplified from RNA using iRepertoire nested multiplex PCR. Tissue mRNA or PBMC total RNA, about 85-400 ng, went into one-step reverse transcription and amplification. TCRdb analysed the multiplex PCR reads with MiXCR anew, one entry per CDR3 protein. In the table there are about 140,000 distinct CDR3 sequences, more than 35% of which are singletons. In its sample, this clonotype was seen a few times. Its antigen is not identified. Trimming cost V 5 bases and J 3 bases, with 11 bases left between them. Germline V gene data show CDR1 as SGHTA and CDR2 as FQGNSA. The CDR3 length is 13 residues.

The V and J genes are TRBV7-2 and TRBJ2-7; tentatively, D is TRBD1 (5 bases). Sequenced: glioma tissue, nonneoplastic brain tissue, or PBMCs (not recorded which). This clonotype originated in a human donor with low-grade glioma or glioblastoma, undergoing nonglioma brain surgery, or in good health (not recorded which). This CDR3 reads CASSKGADYEQYF. CDR3 DNA sequence: TGTGCCAGCAGCAAAGGGGCAGACTACGAGCAGTACTTC.